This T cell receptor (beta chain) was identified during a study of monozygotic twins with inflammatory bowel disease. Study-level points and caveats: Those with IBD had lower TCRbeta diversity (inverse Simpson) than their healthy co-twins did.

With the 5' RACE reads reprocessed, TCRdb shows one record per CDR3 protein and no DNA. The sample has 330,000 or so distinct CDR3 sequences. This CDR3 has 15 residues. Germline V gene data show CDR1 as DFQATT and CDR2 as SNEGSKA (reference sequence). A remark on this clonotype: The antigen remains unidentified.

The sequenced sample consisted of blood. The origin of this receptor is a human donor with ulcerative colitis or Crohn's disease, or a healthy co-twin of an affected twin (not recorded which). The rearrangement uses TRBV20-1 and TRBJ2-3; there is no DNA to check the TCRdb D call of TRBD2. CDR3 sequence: CSAVSKRESTDTQYF.